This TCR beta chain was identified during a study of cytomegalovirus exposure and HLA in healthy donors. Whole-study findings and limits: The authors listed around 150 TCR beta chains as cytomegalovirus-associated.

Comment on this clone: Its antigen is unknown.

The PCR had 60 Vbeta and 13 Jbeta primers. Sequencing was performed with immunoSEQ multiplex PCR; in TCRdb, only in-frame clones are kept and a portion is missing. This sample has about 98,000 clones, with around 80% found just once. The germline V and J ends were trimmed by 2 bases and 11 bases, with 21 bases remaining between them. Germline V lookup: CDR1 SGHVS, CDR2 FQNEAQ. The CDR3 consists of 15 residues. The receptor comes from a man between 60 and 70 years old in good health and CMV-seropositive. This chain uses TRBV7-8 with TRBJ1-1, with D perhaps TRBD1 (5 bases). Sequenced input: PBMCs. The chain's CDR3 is CASSLLPTIRAGAFF. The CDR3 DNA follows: TGTGCCAGCAGCTTACTCCCCACCATCCGCGCAGGGGCTTTCTTT. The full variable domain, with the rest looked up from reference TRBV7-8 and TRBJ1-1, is GAGVSQSPRYKVAKRGQDVALRCDPISGHVSLFWYQQALGQGPEFLTYFQNEAQLDKSGLPSDRFFAERPEGSVSTLKIQRTQQEDSAVYLCASSLLPTIRAGAFFGQGTRLTVV.